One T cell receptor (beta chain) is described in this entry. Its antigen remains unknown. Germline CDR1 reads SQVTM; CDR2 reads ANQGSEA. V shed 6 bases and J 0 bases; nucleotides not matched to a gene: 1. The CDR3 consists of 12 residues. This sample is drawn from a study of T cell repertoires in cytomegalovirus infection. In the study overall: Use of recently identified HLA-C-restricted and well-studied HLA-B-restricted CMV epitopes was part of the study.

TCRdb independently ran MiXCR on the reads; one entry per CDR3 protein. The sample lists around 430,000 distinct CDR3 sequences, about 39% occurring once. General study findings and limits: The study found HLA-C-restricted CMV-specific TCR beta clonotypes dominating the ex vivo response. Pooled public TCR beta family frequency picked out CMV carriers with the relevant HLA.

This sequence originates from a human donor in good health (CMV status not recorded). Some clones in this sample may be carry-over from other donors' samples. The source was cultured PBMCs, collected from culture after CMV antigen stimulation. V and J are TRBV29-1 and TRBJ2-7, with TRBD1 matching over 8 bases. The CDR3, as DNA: TGCAGCGTGACAGGGGTCTCCTACGAGCAGTACTTC. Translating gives CSVTGVSYEQYF.